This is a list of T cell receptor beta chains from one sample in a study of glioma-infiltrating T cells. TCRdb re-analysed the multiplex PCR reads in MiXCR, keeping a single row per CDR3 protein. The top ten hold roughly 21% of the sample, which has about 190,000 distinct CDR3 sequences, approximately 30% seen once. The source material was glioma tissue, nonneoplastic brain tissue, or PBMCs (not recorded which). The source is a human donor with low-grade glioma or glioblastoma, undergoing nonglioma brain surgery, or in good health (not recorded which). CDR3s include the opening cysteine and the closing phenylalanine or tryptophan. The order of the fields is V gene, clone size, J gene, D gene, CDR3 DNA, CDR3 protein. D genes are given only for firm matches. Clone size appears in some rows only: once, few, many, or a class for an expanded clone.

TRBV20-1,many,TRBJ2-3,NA,TGCAGTGCTAGAGATGGTAGCCGTAACACAGATACGCAGTATTTT,CSARDGSRNTDTQYF
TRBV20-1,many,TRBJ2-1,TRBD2,TGCAGTGCGTCGACTAGCGGGAGGGTGTCCTACAATGAGCAGTTCTTC,CSASTSGRVSYNEQFF
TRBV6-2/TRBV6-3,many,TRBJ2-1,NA,TGTGCCAGCAGTTACAGTCGCAATTACAATGAGCAGTTCTTC,CASSYSRNYNEQFF
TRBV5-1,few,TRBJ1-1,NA,TGCGCCAGCAGCCACGGGGGAAGGACTGAAGCTTTCTTT,CASSHGGRTEAFF
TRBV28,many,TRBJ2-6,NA,TGTGCCAGCAGTTTGGTGGGGTCCGGGGCCAACGTCCTGACTTTC,CASSLVGSGANVLTF
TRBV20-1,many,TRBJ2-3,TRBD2,TGCAGTGCTAGCAGGACTAGCGGGAGCACAGATACGCAGTATTTT,CSASRTSGSTDTQYF
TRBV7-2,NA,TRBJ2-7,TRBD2,TGTGCCAGCAGCGCTAGCGGGAGCTCCTACGAGCAGTACTTC,CASSASGSSYEQYF
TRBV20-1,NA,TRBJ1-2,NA,TGCAGTGCTAGAGGACAACCCATTAACTATGGCTACACCTTT,CSARGQPINYGYTF
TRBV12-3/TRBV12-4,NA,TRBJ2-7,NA,TGTGCCAGCAGTTTATTCCTAGACAGGTCTCACGAGCAGTACTTC,CASSLFLDRSHEQYF
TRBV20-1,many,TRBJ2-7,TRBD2,TGCAGTGCTAGTGGTCCCGGACTAGCGAGAGACGAGCAGTACTTC,CSASGPGLARDEQYF
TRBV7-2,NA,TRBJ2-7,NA,TGTGCCAGCAACTTTGGGACAACTTCGGTTGGCTCCTACGAGCAGTACTTC,CASNFGTTSVGSYEQYF
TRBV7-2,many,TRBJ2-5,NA,TGTGCCAGCAGCTCCCCTAGAGGCGGGACGGAGACCCAGTACTTC,CASSSPRGGTETQYF
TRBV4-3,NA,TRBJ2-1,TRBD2,TGCGCCAGCAGCCGGGGGGGGGTAGCGGGGCACAATGAGCAGTTCTTC,CASSRGGVAGHNEQFF
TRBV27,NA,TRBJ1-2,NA,TGTGCCAGCAGTCCCCTAGGTGTGGCGCGCCTCTATGGCTACACCTTC,CASSPLGVARLYGYTF
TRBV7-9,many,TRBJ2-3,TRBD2,TGTGCCAGCAGCTCGACTAGCGGGAGTGCAGATACGCAGTATTTT,CASSSTSGSADTQYF
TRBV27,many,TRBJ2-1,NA,TGTGCCAGCAGTTTCGGACTATACAATGAGCAGTTCTTC,CASSFGLYNEQFF
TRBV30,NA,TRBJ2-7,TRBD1,TGTGCCTGGAGAGTTCCGGGACAGGGGAGGATCGAGCAGTACTTC,CAWRVPGQGRIEQYF
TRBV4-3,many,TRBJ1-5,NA,TGCGCCAGCAGCCTCAGTGTTAGGGCGGCCAATCAGCCCCAGCATTTT,CASSLSVRAANQPQHF